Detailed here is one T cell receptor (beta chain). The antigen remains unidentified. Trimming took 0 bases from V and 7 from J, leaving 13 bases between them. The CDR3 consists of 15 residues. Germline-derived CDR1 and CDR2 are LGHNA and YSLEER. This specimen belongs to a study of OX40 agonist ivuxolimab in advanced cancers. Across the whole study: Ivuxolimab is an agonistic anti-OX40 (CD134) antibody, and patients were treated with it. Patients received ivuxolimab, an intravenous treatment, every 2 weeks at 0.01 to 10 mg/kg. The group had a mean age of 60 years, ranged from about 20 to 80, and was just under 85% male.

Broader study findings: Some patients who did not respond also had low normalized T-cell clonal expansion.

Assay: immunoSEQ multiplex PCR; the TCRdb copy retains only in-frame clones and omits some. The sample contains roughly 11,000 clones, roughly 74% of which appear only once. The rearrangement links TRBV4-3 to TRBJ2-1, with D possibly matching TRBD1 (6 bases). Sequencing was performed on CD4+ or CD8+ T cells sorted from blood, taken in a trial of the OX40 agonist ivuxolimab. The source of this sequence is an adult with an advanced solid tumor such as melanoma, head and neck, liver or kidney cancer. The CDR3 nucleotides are TGCGCCAGCAGCCAAGATCCGGCAGGGGCGAATGAGCAGTTCTTC. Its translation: CASSQDPAGANEQFF.